This T cell receptor beta chain was recovered during a study of Siglec-9 on CD8 T cells in melanoma. Study-level points and caveats: Siglec-9 reportedly marks and regulates an effector memory CD8+ T-cell subset apparently accumulating in melanoma tumors.

Repertoires were generated with immunoSEQ multiplex PCR, while TCRdb's copy carries only in-frame clones and drops some. The sample includes 30,000 to 45,000 clones, approximately 84% of them seen just once. As for this clone: Its specificity is not known.

This CDR3 region has 16 residues. Germline V gene sequence: CDR1 SGHDT, CDR2 YYEEEE. V was clipped by 0 bases and J by 0 bases; unmatched bases: 6. The chain links TRBV5-6 to TRBJ2-7, with 7 bases matching TRBD1. The sample was Siglec-9- CD8+ T cells sorted from blood. This receptor was identified in a human donor in good health. CDR3 DNA sequence: TGTGCCAGCAGCTTGGCGGGGACAGCGCGCTCCTACGAGCAGTACTTC. Translated, it gives CASSLAGTARSYEQYF.